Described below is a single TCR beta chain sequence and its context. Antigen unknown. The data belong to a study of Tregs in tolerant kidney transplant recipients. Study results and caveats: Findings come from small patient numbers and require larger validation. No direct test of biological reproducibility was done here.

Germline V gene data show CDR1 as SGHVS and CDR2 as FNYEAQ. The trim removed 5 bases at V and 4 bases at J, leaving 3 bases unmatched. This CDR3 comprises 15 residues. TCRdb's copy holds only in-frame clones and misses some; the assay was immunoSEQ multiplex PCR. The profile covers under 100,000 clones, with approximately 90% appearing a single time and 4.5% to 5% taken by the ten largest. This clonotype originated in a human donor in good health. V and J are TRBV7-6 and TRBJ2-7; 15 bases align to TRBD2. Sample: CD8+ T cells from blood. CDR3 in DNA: TGTGCCAGCAGCCCGGGACTAGCGGGAGGTTACGAGCAGTACTTC. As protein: CASSPGLAGGYEQYF.